This T cell receptor beta chain was identified during a study of OX40 agonist ivuxolimab in advanced cancers. The overall study: With a range of roughly 20 to 80, age averaged about 58 years, and 75% to 90% were male.

Clones were read by immunoSEQ multiplex PCR, and TCRdb kept only the in-frame ones, dropping some. The table lists tens of thousands of clones, about 87% of them singletons. Overall study results and limits: The antigen specificity of the peripheral T cells (those that were expanded) was not determined.

This CDR3 is 14 amino acids long. With 4 bases removed from V and 7 bases from J, the gap between germline ends came to 12 bases. Germline V CDR1 and CDR2: SGHTS, YDEGEE. This clone occurred a few times. The target antigen is unknown. V gene TRBV5-8 combines with J gene TRBJ1-6, with D hard to call. This sequence was found in an adult with an advanced solid tumor such as melanoma, head and neck, liver or kidney cancer. The sample here was CD4+ or CD8+ T cells sorted from blood, taken in a trial of the OX40 agonist ivuxolimab. The DNA of the CDR3 is TGTGCCAGCAGCGTGAGAGGGAGGAATTCACCCCTCCACTTT. It yields the protein CASSVRGRNSPLHF. The variable domain in full, completed from reference TRBV5-8 and TRBJ1-6, reads EAGVTQSPTHLIKTRGQQATLRCSPISGHTSVYWYQQALGLGLQFLLWYDEGEERNRGNFPPRFSGRQFPNYSSELNVNALELEDSALYLCASSVRGRNSPLHFGNGTRLTVT.